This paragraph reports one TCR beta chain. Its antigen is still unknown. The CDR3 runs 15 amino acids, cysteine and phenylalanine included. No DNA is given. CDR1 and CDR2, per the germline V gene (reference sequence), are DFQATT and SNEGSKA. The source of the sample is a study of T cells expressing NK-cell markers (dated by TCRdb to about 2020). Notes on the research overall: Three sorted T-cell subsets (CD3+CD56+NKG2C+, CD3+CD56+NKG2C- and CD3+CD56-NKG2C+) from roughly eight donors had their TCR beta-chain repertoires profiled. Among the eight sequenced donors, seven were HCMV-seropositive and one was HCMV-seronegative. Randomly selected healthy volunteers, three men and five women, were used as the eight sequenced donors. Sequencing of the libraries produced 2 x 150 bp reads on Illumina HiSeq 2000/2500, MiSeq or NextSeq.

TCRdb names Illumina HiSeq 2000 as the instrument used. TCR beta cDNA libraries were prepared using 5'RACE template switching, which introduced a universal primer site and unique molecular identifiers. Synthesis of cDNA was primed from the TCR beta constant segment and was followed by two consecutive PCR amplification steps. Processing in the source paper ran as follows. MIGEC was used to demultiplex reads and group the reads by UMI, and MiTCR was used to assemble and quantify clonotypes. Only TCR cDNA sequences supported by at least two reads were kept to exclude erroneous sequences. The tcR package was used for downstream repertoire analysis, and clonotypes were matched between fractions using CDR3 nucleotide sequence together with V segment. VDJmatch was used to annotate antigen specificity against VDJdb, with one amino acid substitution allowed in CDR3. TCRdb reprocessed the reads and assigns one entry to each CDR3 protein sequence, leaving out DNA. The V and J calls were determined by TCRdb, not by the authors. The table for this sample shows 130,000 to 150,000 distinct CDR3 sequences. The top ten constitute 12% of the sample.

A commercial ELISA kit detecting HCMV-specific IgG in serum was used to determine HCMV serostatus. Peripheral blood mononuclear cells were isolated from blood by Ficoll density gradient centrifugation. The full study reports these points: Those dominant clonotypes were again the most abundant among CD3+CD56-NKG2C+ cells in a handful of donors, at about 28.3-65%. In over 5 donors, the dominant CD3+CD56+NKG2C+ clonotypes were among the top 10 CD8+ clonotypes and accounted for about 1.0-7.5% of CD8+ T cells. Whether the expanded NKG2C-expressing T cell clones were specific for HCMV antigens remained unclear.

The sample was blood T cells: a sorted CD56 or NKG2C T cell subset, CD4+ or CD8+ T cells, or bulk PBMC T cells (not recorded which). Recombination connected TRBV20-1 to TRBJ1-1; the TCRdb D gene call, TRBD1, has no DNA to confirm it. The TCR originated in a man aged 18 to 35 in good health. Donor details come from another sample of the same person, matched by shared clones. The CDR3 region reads CSARDEGRGFAEAFF.